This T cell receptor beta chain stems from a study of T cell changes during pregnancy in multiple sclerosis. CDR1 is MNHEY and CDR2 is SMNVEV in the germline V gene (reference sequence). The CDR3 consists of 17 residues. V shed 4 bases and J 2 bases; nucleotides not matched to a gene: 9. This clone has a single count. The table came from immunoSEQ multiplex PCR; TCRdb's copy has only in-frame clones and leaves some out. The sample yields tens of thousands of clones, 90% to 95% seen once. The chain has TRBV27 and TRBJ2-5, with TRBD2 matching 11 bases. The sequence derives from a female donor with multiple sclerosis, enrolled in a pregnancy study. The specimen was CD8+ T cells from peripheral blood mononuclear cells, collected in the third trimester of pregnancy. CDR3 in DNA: TGTGCCAGCAGTTCCGTACTAGCGGGAGTTAGGCAAGAGACCCAGTACTTC. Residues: CASSSVLAGVRQETQYF.